In this sample, the clone carrying this T cell receptor (beta chain) turned up many times. The study recruited hyperthyroidism patients aged 18 to 65 who were newly diagnosed, under 2 months' duration. TCR beta CDR3 regions were amplified from RNA transcripts. The first round was an RT-PCR with HTBI primers, and the second round was a multiplex PCR. MiXCR was run by TCRdb on the multiplex PCR reads, yielding one entry per CDR3 protein. Of 35,000 to 50,000 distinct CDR3 sequences listed, roughly 49% were seen once; the top ten hold roughly 24%. The sample is drawn from a study of Graves' ophthalmopathy and Graves' hyperthyroidism. The sample consisted of peripheral blood. This sequence was found in an adult woman with stable Graves' hyperthyroidism.

The CDR3 loop is CASSLDPGLNTGELFF. The CDR3 DNA is TGTGCCAGCAGCTTAGACCCGGGACTGAACACCGGGGAGCTGTTTTTT. The V and J genes are TRBV6-5 and TRBJ2-2; tentative D call: TRBD2 (6 bases). The V end was cut by 6 bases, the J end by 1 base, with 15 bases between. The germline gives CDR1 MNHEY, CDR2 SVGAGI. There are 16 residues in the CDR3.